The 17 T cell receptor beta chains below were found in one sample sequenced in a study of human T cells and chemical hapten exposure. Via MiXCR, TCRdb re-called the RACE reads, giving one row per CDR3 protein. The data contain about 69,000 distinct CDR3 sequences, 10% to 13% of them singletons. The sample's time point: patch test 2, 6 weeks after DPC sensitization. Treatment here: therapeutic diphenylcyclopropenone sensitization with weekly scalp DPC. The sequences come from whole blood, collected in connection with sensitization to the hapten diphenylcyclopropenone (DPC). All receptors derive from a woman in her 50s with alopecia areata. Some clones in this sample may be carry-over from other donors' samples.

V is TRBV4-2 and J is TRBJ1-1, with 7 bases fitting TRBD1. Germline loops: CDR1 LGHNA, CDR2 YNFKEQ. Trimming at V came to 1 base and at J to 4 bases, leaving 6 bases not matched to a gene. This CDR3 comprises 15 residues. The CDR3 loop is CASSQAGQRGTEAFF. CDR3 sequence (DNA): TGTGCCAGCAGCCAAGCGGGACAGAGGGGCACTGAAGCTTTCTTT.

Points on this clonotype: A much larger clone lies one base from this, so it may be a read error. J is TRBJ2-3 and V is TRBV6-1; 9 nucleotides align to TRBD2. The CDR3 length is 15 residues. The germline V gene encodes CDR1 MNHNS and CDR2 SASEGT. CDR3 residues: CVSTGLAKVTDTQYF. The CDR3 DNA reads TGTGTCAGCACGGGACTAGCAAAAGTAACAGATACGCAGTATTTT.

This clonotype has just a few counts. The chain employs TRBV9 and TRBJ1-5; TRBD1 matches 8 bases. CDR1 is SGDLS, CDR2 YYNGEE, per germline. V was pared by 4 bases and J by 1 base, with 4 bases of the junction left unmatched. The CDR3 is made up of 15 amino acids. CDR3 DNA sequence: TGTGCCAGCAGCCTGGGACAGGCCAGCAATCAGCCCCAGCATTTT. Translating it yields CASSLGQASNQPQHF.

This clonotype occurred many times. This chain uses TRBV18 with TRBJ2-3, with TRBD2 matching over 10 bases. Unmatched junction bases numbered 7, after V lost 3 bases and J lost 1 base. Germline assignment: CDR1 KGHSH and CDR2 LQKENI. The CDR3 is 17 residues long. The CDR3, as DNA: TGTGCCAGCTCACCGACTGAGGGGACTAGCGGCACAGATACGCAGTATTTT. It encodes CASSPTEGTSGTDTQYF. The whole variable domain, filled in from reference TRBV18 and TRBJ2-3, reads NAGVMQNPRHLVRRRGQEARLRCSPMKGHSHVYWYRQLPEEGLKFMVYLQKENIIDESGMPKERFSAEFPKEGPSILRIQQVVRGDSAAYFCASSPTEGTSGTDTQYFGPGTRLTVL.

This clonotype was picked up many times. The chain has TRBV14 and TRBJ2-1; the D is unclear. Trimming shortened V by 1 base and J by 8 bases, and 12 bases separated the two germline ends. Germline loops: CDR1 SGHDN, CDR2 FVKESK. This CDR3 comprises 14 residues. CDR3 residues: CASSQAISIDEQFF. The CDR3 DNA reads as TGTGCCAGCAGCCAAGCGATCAGCATCGATGAGCAGTTCTTC. The full variable domain, with the rest looked up from reference TRBV14 and TRBJ2-1, is EAGVTQFPSHSVIEKGQTVTLRCDPISGHDNLYWYRRVMGKEIKFLLHFVKESKQDESGMPNNRFLAERTGGTYSTLKVQPAELEDSGVYFCASSQAISIDEQFFGPGTRLTVL.

This clonotype was picked up many times. V and J are TRBV7-6 and TRBJ2-1; the D gene is possibly TRBD2 (5 bases). V lost 5 bases, J lost 7 bases, and 15 bases lay in between. The CDR3 is 14 amino acids. From germline, CDR1 is SGHVS and CDR2 FNYEAQ. The CDR3 DNA sequence: TGTGCCAGCAGCCTTCCAAGCTCGGGAAATGAGCAGTTCTTC. Amino acids: CASSLPSSGNEQFF. Variable domain in full (rest from reference TRBV7-6 and TRBJ2-1): GAGVSQSPRYKVTKRGQDVALRCDPISGHVSLYWYRQALGQGPEFLTYFNYEAQQDKSGLPNDRFSAERPEGSISTLTIQRTEQRDSAMYRCASSLPSSGNEQFFGPGTRLTVL.

This clonotype was seen only a few times. The gene calls are TRBV6-1 and TRBJ1-6; a possible D gene is TRBD1 (5 bases). CDR3 length: 16 amino acids. V lost 2 bases to trimming and J lost 10 bases, with 18 bases between them. Germline CDR1 reads MNHNS; CDR2 reads SASEGT. The CDR3, as DNA: TGTGCCAGCAGTGAAATATTCCCAGGGTCTGGATCACCCCTCCACTTT. Its translation is CASSEIFPGSGSPLHF.

The rearrangement joins TRBV2 to TRBJ2-3; 8 bases map to TRBD1. Trimming at V came to 5 bases and at J to 4 bases, leaving 5 bases not matched to a gene. This CDR3 contains 14 residues. Germline lookup yields CDR1 SNHLY and CDR2 FYNNEI. The CDR3 DNA is TGTGCCAGCAGTATGGACAGGGTAGCAGATACGCAGTATTTT. Protein product: CASSMDRVADTQYF.

This clonotype occurred many times. The chain recombines TRBV29-1 with TRBJ1-1, with D perhaps TRBD1 (5 bases). Germline lookup yields CDR1 SQVTM and CDR2 ANQGSEA. The V gene lost 6 bases and the J gene lost 0 bases, with 8 bases spanning the gap. CDR3 length equals 12 residues. The CDR3 sequence: CSVEGLNTEAFF. CDR3 DNA sequence: TGCAGCGTCGAGGGGCTGAACACTGAAGCTTTCTTT.

The V and J genes are TRBV12-3 or TRBV12-4 and TRBJ2-7, with D hard to call. Trimming took 0 bases from V and 0 from J, leaving 9 bases between them. This CDR3 is built from 15 residues. The CDR3 region has the DNA TGTGCCAGCAGTTTAGCGCCTGTTAGCTCCTACGAGCAGTACTTC. Its protein product is CASSLAPVSSYEQYF.

V is TRBV9 and J is TRBJ2-3, with 8 bases matching TRBD1. The germline V gene encodes CDR1 SGDLS and CDR2 YYNGEE. Trimming took 3 bases from V and 2 from J; bases not matched to a gene: 2. CDR3 length: 14 residues. CDR3 nucleotide sequence: TGTGCCAGCAGCGGGACAGGGTTCACAGATACGCAGTATTTT. Translated: CASSGTGFTDTQYF.

In its sample, this clonotype was seen a few times. The chain recombines TRBV12-3 or TRBV12-4 with TRBJ1-4; a possible D gene is TRBD1 (6 bases). The CDR3 loop spans 15 amino acids. Between the trimmed V and J ends, which lost 5 bases and 3 bases, there was a span of 13 bases. Written as DNA, the CDR3 is TGTGCCAGCAGTCTTACAGGGACGCCTAATGAAAAACTGTTTTTT. Amino acids: CASSLTGTPNEKLFF.

This clonotype was found many times. The J gene is TRBJ2-1, the V gene TRBV5-4, with D hard to call. Germline V CDR1 and CDR2: SGHNT, YYREEE (reference sequence). V lost 0 bases to trimming and J lost 6 bases, with 16 bases between them. The CDR3 length is 16 residues. For the CDR3, the DNA is TGTGCCAGCAGCTTGGGGCCGGGCTCCCCGCGCAATGAGCAGTTCTTC. Translation gives CASSLGPGSPRNEQFF.

This sequence joins TRBV7-9 and TRBJ2-3; TRBD2 might be the D (5 bases). Germline CDR1 and CDR2: SEHNR and FQNEAQ (reference sequence). This CDR3 is 15 amino acids long. With 4 bases removed from V and 6 bases from J, the gap between germline ends came to 17 bases. The CDR3 DNA is TGTGCCAGCAGCTCCCGAGGGAGAGTCAGCGATACGCAGTATTTT. Translating gives CASSSRGRVSDTQYF.

Many counts were recorded for this clonotype. The V gene is TRBV6-1, the J gene TRBJ1-2; 12 bases fit TRBD1. With 1 base clipped from V and 5 bases from J, the junction kept 8 bases outside the gene matches. The CDR3 is 17 residues long. CDR1 MNHNS and CDR2 SASEGT come from the germline V gene. For the CDR3, the DNA is TGTGCCAGCAGTGAAGTGGGACAGGGGGCCATGGCATATGGCTACACCTTC. Translating it yields CASSEVGQGAMAYGYTF.

This clonotype was detected many times. This chain uses TRBV4-2 with TRBJ2-7, with a possible D match to TRBD2 (5 bases). CDR3 length: 13 amino acids. Germline lookup yields CDR1 LGHNA and CDR2 YNFKEQ. Trimming cost V 2 bases and J 7 bases, with 12 bases left between them. The CDR3 is CASSQTGSREQYF. DNA of the CDR3: TGTGCCAGCAGCCAAACGGGATCTCGGGAGCAGTACTTC.

In this sample, this clonotype turned up a few times. This rearrangement joins TRBV7-9 to TRBJ1-2, with 8 bases fitting TRBD1. With 2 bases clipped from V and 7 bases from J, the junction kept 3 bases outside the gene matches. CDR1 and CDR2 from the germline V gene are SEHNR and FQNEAQ (reference sequence). The CDR3 extends over 13 amino acids. The CDR3 nucleotides are TGTGCCAGCAGCTTACAGGGGGCATTTGGCTACACCTTC. Protein: CASSLQGAFGYTF. Looking up the rest from reference TRBV7-9 and TRBJ1-2 gives the full variable domain: DTGVSQNPRHKITKRGQNVTFRCDPISEHNRLYWYRQTLGQGPEFLTYFQNEAQLEKSRLLSDRFSAERPKGSFSTLEIQRTEQGDSAMYLCASSLQGAFGYTFGSGTRLTVV.